What follows are 30 T cell receptor beta chains derived from one specimen sequenced in a study of cytomegalovirus exposure and HLA in healthy donors. 60 Vbeta and 13 Jbeta primers were used in PCR. Assay used: immunoSEQ multiplex PCR; TCRdb lists only in-frame clones, some missing. The sample includes 100,000 to 150,000 clones, around 77% of them seen just once. Sequenced sample: PBMCs. These receptor sequences come from a man aged 18-30 years in good health and CMV-seropositive.

The V and J genes are TRBV14 and TRBJ2-1; maybe TRBD2 (5 bases). With 8 bases removed from V and 6 bases from J, the gap between germline ends came to 8 bases. CDR1 SGHDN and CDR2 FVKESK come from the germline V gene. The CDR3 loop spans 11 amino acids. The CDR3 region has the DNA TGTGCCAGCGGAGAGGGCAATGAGCAGTTCTTC. Protein product: CASGEGNEQFF. Based on the CDR3 plus reference TRBV14 and TRBJ2-1, the full variable domain is EAGVTQFPSHSVIEKGQTVTLRCDPISGHDNLYWYRRVMGKEIKFLLHFVKESKQDESGMPNNRFLAERTGGTYSTLKVQPAELEDSGVYFCASGEGNEQFFGPGTRLTVL.

The chain employs TRBV29-1 and TRBJ2-5, with TRBD1 identical over 7 bases. The last part of the DNA fits TRBJ2-7 better; the J call may be wrong. This CDR3 is built from 13 residues. Germline V gives CDR1 SQVTM, CDR2 ANQGSEA. The DNA for the CDR3 is TGCAGCGGAACCGGGACAGCGACCTACGAGCAGTACTTC. It yields the protein CSGTGTATYEQYF.

This chain joins TRBV2 and TRBJ1-2; weak D call: TRBD1 (6 bases). In germline, CDR1 is SNHLY, CDR2 FYNNEI. V gave up 6 bases and J gave up 4 bases, with 9 bases separating them. The CDR3 has 12 amino acids. The CDR3 coding sequence is TGTGCCAGCAGGGACAGAATCTATGGCTACACCTTC. This gives the protein CASRDRIYGYTF.

This rearrangement joins TRBV9 to TRBJ2-2; no clear D. Trimming took off 4 bases at V and 1 base at J, with 14 bases between the two ends. CDR3 length: 16 amino acids. Germline V gene lookup returns CDR1 SGDLS and CDR2 YYNGEE. In DNA, the CDR3 is TGTGCCAGCAGCCCTTTTGGCACCGAGAACACCGGGGAGCTGTTTTTT. Translated, it gives CASSPFGTENTGELFF.

The genes are TRBV10-3 and TRBJ2-1, with a weak D call TRBD2 (6 bases). The CDR3 runs to 16 residues. V lost 2 bases to trimming and J lost 2 bases, with 13 bases between them. Looked up from germline, CDR1 is ENHRY and CDR2 is SYGVKD. Here the CDR3 DNA reads TGTGCCATCAGTGAGAAGTGGGTAGCGGCCTACAATGAGCAGTTCTTC. This sequence encodes CAISEKWVAAYNEQFF.

This sequence joins TRBV5-1 and TRBJ2-7, with 10 bases matching TRBD2. The junction had 10 bases not matched to a gene; V was cut back by 4 bases and J by 0 bases. This CDR3 has 17 residues. Germline assignment: CDR1 SGHRS and CDR2 YFSETQ. CDR3 in amino acids: CASSTVTLAGDSYEQYF. Written as DNA, the CDR3 is TGCGCCAGCAGCACCGTCACCCTAGCGGGGGACTCCTACGAGCAGTACTTC.

This chain links TRBV4-1 with TRBJ1-4, with D possibly TRBD1 on 5 matching bases. This CDR3 contains 14 residues. V dropped 1 base and J dropped 5 bases, with 8 bases sitting between them. Germline CDR1 is MGHRA and CDR2 is YSYEKL. CDR3 residues: CASSQGRTNEKLFF. In DNA, the CDR3 is TGCGCCAGCAGCCAAGGTCGGACAAATGAAAAACTGTTTTTT.

The chain employs TRBV9 and TRBJ1-2, with 9 bases that match TRBD1. Trimming took 3 bases from V and 1 from J; bases not matched to a gene: 16. CDR3 size: 19 residues. The germline gives CDR1 SGDLS, CDR2 YYNGEE. DNA of the CDR3: TGTGCCAGCAGCGCCCATCGGACAGGGGTATATTCGGATAACTATGGCTACACCTTC. Its protein is CASSAHRTGVYSDNYGYTF.

The chain employs TRBV28 and TRBJ2-7; 7 bases align to TRBD2. The CDR3 is 14 amino acids. From germline, CDR1 is MDHEN and CDR2 SYDVKM. Losses at the gene ends were 4 bases for V and 7 bases for J; bases not matched to a gene: 10. CDR3 sequence (DNA): TGTGCCAGCAGTTGGGGGGGTTCAGGGAGGGAGCAGTACTTC. Its protein is CASSWGGSGREQYF.

The chain combines TRBV28 with TRBJ1-5; maybe TRBD1 (5 bases). Trimming shortened V by 0 bases and J by 4 bases, and 19 bases separated the two germline ends. Germline V gene lookup returns CDR1 MDHEN and CDR2 SYDVKM. The CDR3 contains 18 residues. The chain's CDR3 is CASSLWGRGTRENQPQHF. CDR3 DNA sequence: TGTGCCAGCAGTTTATGGGGGCGAGGGACGCGGGAGAATCAGCCCCAGCATTTT.

The chain has TRBV14 and TRBJ1-2, with TRBD1 as a possible D gene (6 bases). Germline assignment: CDR1 SGHDN and CDR2 FVKESK. The length of the CDR3 is 16 residues. V was shortened by 4 bases and J by 2 bases, with 17 bases between the two germline ends. CDR3 region: CASSPFPRGANYGYTF. DNA for the CDR3: TGTGCCAGCAGCCCCTTCCCCCGGGGGGCGAACTATGGCTACACCTTC.

This sequence joins TRBV7-9 and TRBJ2-1; TRBD1 is a possible D gene (7 bases). In germline, CDR1 is SEHNR, CDR2 FQNEAQ (reference sequence). CDR3 length: 15 amino acids. Trimming cost V 7 bases and J 3 bases, with 16 bases left between them. CDR3 DNA: TGTGCCAGCATCCAAGGGGGGACAGTCTACAATGAGCAGTTCTTC. Translated: CASIQGGTVYNEQFF.

This chain links TRBV2 with TRBJ2-7; D remains unclear. V was cut by 6 bases and J by 3 bases, with 6 bases left in between. CDR1 and CDR2 from the germline V gene are SNHLY and FYNNEI. The CDR3 covers 11 residues. Here the CDR3 DNA reads TGTGCCAGCAGAACATTCTACGAGCAGTACTTC. Translated, it gives CASRTFYEQYF.

This clone was seen just once. V and J are TRBV6-5 and TRBJ1-1; TRBD1 agrees at 9 bases. With 2 bases clipped from V and 4 bases from J, the junction kept 5 bases outside the gene matches. This CDR3 region has 15 residues. Per germline, CDR1 MNHEY and CDR2 SVGAGI. The CDR3 loop is CASSYTGGAVTEAFF. The CDR3 nucleotides are TGTGCCAGCAGTTACACAGGGGGCGCGGTCACTGAAGCTTTCTTT.

The rearrangement links TRBV7-9 to TRBJ1-1; D is undetermined. In germline, CDR1 is SEHNR, CDR2 FQNEAQ (reference sequence). The V gene lost 2 bases and the J gene lost 0 bases, with 7 bases spanning the gap. The CDR3 runs 14 residues. CDR3 sequence (DNA): TGTGCCAGCAGCTTAAACAGCATGAACACTGAAGCTTTCTTT. It yields the protein CASSLNSMNTEAFF.

For this clone: At one end, the junction sequence differs from germline, possibly due to a read error. This sample also contains other DNA sequences that code for the same CDR3. V and J are TRBV7-8 and TRBJ2-3; possible D gene TRBD2, 6 bases. Germline V gene sequence: CDR1 SGHVS, CDR2 FQNEAQ. The CDR3 has 15 residues. The CDR3 DNA reads TGTGCCAGCAGCTTGGGCGGGATCCGCACGGATACGCAGTATTTT. Translated, it gives CASSLGGIRTDTQYF.

The genes are TRBV6-5 and TRBJ1-1; D unresolved. The V gene lost 5 bases and the J gene lost 1 base, with 5 bases spanning the gap. In germline, CDR1 is MNHEY, CDR2 SVGAGI. This CDR3 region has 12 residues. CDR3 sequence (DNA): TGTGCCAGCAGTACAAGGAACACTGAAGCTTTCTTT. Encoded protein: CASSTRNTEAFF.

V usage is TRBV7-9 and J usage is TRBJ1-2; tentative D call: TRBD1 (5 bases). The length of the CDR3 is 14 residues. V was cut by 5 bases and J by 4 bases, with 14 bases left in between. Germline CDR1 reads SEHNR; CDR2 reads FQNEAQ (reference sequence). The DNA of the CDR3 is TGTGCCAGCAGCCTATCAGACAGCCTCTATGGCTACACCTTC. It specifies CASSLSDSLYGYTF. Looking up the rest from reference TRBV7-9 and TRBJ1-2 gives the full variable domain: DTGVSQNPRHKITKRGQNVTFRCDPISEHNRLYWYRQTLGQGPEFLTYFQNEAQLEKSRLLSDRFSAERPKGSFSTLEIQRTEQGDSAMYLCASSLSDSLYGYTFGSGTRLTVV.

J is TRBJ2-2 and V is TRBV6-4; D unresolved. CDR3 size: 13 residues. Germline CDR1 is MRHNA and CDR2 is SNTAGT. V lost 2 bases, J lost 2 bases, and 3 bases lay in between. For the CDR3, the DNA is TGTGCCAGCAGTGACCGTAACACCGGGGAGCTGTTTTTT. Its translation: CASSDRNTGELFF.

As DNA, the CDR3 is TGTGCCAGCAGCTTAGAGGGGGCCAACACCGGGGAGCTGTTTTTT. Its protein is CASSLEGANTGELFF. V usage is TRBV11-2 and J usage is TRBJ2-2, with D perhaps TRBD1 (6 bases). The V end lost 0 bases, the J end lost 2 bases, and 7 bases lay between the germline ends. Germline CDR1 and CDR2: SGHAT and FQNNGV. This CDR3 spans 15 amino acids.

This rearrangement joins TRBV5-1 to TRBJ1-1; 7 bases fit TRBD1. Germline V lookup: CDR1 SGHRS, CDR2 YFSETQ. V lost 2 bases and J lost 3; bases outside the gene matches: 7. This CDR3 has 15 amino acids. CDR3 sequence (DNA): TGCGCCAGCAGCTTAAAACAGGGGATTGACACTGAAGCTTTCTTT. It codes for CASSLKQGIDTEAFF.

The chain employs TRBV5-4 and TRBJ1-1; TRBD1 matches at 9 bases. V lost 2 bases to trimming and J lost 5 bases; unmatched junction nucleotides: 7. Germline CDR1 and CDR2: SGHNT and YYREEE (reference sequence). This CDR3 is built from 15 residues. DNA for the CDR3: TGTGCCAGCAGCTTCGCCACAGGGGGCTGGACTGAAGCTTTCTTT. Translation gives CASSFATGGWTEAFF.

This chain connects TRBV5-1 to TRBJ1-5, with 9 bases aligning to TRBD1. CDR3 length: 15 amino acids. Germline V gives CDR1 SGHRS, CDR2 YFSETQ. The trim removed 4 bases at V and 3 bases at J, leaving 5 bases unmatched. CDR3 nucleotides: TGCGCCAGCAGCGCCTGGACAGGGGCCAATCAGCCCCAGCATTTT. Its protein is CASSAWTGANQPQHF. Full variable domain (outside the CDR3, taken from reference TRBV5-1 and TRBJ1-5): KAGVTQTPRYLIKTRGQQVTLSCSPISGHRSVSWYQQTPGQGLQFLFEYFSETQRNKGNFPGRFSGRQFSNSRSEMNVSTLELGDSALYLCASSAWTGANQPQHFGDGTRLSIL.

J is TRBJ1-2 and V is TRBV5-5; TRBD1 matches at 7 bases. Trimming removed 0 bases from V and 5 bases from J; junction bases left unmatched: 1. Germline CDR1 SGHKS, CDR2 YYEKEE (reference sequence). The CDR3 extends over 13 amino acids. The CDR3 DNA is TGTGCCAGCAGCTTGGTACAGGGGTATGGCTACACCTTC. This sequence encodes CASSLVQGYGYTF.

This clone has just one count. This chain links TRBV29-1 with TRBJ2-5, with a weak D call TRBD2 (5 bases). CDR1 and CDR2 (germline): SQVTM, ANQGSEA. The V and J ends lost 3 bases and 5 bases respectively, with 13 bases between them. The CDR3 consists of 13 residues. The CDR3 here is CSVDKSERETQYF. CDR3 sequence (DNA): TGCAGCGTTGATAAGTCGGAGCGGGAGACCCAGTACTTC. Full variable domain (outside the CDR3, taken from reference TRBV29-1 and TRBJ2-5): SAVISQKPSRDICQRGTSLTIQCQVDSQVTMMFWYRQQPGQSLTLIATANQGSEATYESGFVIDKFPISRPNLTFSTLTVSNMSPEDSSIYLCSVDKSERETQYFGPGTRLLVL.

The genes are TRBV28 and TRBJ2-2; 10 bases agree with TRBD2. The germline CDR1 and CDR2 sequences are MDHEN and SYDVKM. The CDR3 covers 15 residues. J gave up 7 bases and V 7 bases, and 9 bases lay outside the gene matches. The CDR3 reads CASIESGGGFGELFF. The CDR3 bases are TGTGCCAGCATCGAGAGCGGGGGGGGATTCGGGGAGCTGTTTTTT.

V is TRBV7-6 and J is TRBJ2-3, with TRBD2 identical over 7 bases. The CDR3 is 17 amino acids. Germline V gives CDR1 SGHVS, CDR2 FNYEAQ. The trim removed 1 base at V and 4 bases at J, leaving 11 bases unmatched. This CDR3 is CASSLGVGSGNADTQYF. The CDR3 bases are TGTGCCAGCAGCTTAGGGGTAGGGAGCGGGAATGCAGATACGCAGTATTTT.

This clone appeared once. The chain joins TRBV7-9 to TRBJ1-1; possible D gene TRBD1, 5 bases. The CDR3 is 14 amino acids. V dropped 1 base and J dropped 4 bases, with 10 bases sitting between them. Germline V gene sequence: CDR1 SEHNR, CDR2 FQNEAQ (reference sequence). CDR3: CASSLDPGGTEAFF. The CDR3 coding sequence is TGTGCCAGCAGCTTAGACCCCGGGGGCACTGAAGCTTTCTTT.

This chain connects TRBV27 to TRBJ2-4; 10 positions match TRBD2. The junction had 10 bases not matched to a gene; V was cut back by 8 bases and J by 6 bases. Per germline, CDR1 MNHEY and CDR2 SMNVEV (reference sequence). This CDR3 spans 15 amino acids. Here the CDR3 DNA reads TGTGCCAGCTGCAGTTGGAGGACTAGCGGAAACATTCAGTACTTC. Protein product: CASCSWRTSGNIQYF.

V gene TRBV18 combines with J gene TRBJ1-1; D ambiguous. Germline V gene data show CDR1 as KGHSH and CDR2 as LQKENI. Trimming removed 3 bases at V and 5 bases at J, with 13 bases between. The CDR3 is 14 residues long. The CDR3 sequence is CASSPEVSGTEAFF. The CDR3 region has the DNA TGTGCCAGCTCACCTGAGGTTTCCGGAACTGAAGCTTTCTTT.